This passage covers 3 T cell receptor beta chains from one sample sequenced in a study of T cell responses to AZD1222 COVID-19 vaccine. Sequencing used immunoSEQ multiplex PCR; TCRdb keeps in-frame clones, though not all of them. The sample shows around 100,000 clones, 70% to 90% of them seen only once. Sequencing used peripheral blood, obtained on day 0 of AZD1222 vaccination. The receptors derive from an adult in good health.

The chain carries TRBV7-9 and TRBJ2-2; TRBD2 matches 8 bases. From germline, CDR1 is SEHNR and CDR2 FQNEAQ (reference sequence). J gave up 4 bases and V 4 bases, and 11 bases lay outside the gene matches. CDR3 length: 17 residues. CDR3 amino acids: CASSSNPAGAGTGELFF. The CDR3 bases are TGTGCCAGCAGCTCGAACCCAGCGGGAGCGGGCACCGGGGAGCTGTTTTTT. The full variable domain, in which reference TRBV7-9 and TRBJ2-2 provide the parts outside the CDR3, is DTGVSQNPRHKITKRGQNVTFRCDPISEHNRLYWYRQTLGQGPEFLTYFQNEAQLEKSRLLSDRFSAERPKGSFSTLEIQRTEQGDSAMYLCASSSNPAGAGTGELFFGEGSRLTVL.

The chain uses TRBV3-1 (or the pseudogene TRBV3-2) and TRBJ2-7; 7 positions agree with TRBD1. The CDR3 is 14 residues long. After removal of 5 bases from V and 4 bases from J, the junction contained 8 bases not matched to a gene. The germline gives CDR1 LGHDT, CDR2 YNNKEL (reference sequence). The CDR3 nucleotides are TGTGCCAGCAGCTCGACAGGGAATGGGTACGAGCAGTACTTC. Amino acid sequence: CASSSTGNGYEQYF.

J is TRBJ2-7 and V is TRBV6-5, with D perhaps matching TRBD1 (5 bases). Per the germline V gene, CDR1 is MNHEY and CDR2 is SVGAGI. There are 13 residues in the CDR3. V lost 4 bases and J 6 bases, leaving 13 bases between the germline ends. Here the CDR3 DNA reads TGTGCCAGCAGTTCCCAGGGTGTGGGCGAGCAGTACTTC. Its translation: CASSSQGVGEQYF.